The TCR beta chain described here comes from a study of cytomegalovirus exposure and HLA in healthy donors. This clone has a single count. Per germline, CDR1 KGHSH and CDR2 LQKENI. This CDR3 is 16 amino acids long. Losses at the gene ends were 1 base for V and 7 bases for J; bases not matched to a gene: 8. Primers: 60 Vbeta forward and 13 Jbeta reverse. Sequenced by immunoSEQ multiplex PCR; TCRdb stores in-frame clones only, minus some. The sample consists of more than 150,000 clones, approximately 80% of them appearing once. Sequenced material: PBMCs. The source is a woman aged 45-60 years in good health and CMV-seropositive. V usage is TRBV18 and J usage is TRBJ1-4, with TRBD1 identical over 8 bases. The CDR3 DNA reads TGTGCCAGCTCACCACGAGGGACAGGAAGTAGTGAAAAACTGTTTTTT. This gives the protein CASSPRGTGSSEKLFF.